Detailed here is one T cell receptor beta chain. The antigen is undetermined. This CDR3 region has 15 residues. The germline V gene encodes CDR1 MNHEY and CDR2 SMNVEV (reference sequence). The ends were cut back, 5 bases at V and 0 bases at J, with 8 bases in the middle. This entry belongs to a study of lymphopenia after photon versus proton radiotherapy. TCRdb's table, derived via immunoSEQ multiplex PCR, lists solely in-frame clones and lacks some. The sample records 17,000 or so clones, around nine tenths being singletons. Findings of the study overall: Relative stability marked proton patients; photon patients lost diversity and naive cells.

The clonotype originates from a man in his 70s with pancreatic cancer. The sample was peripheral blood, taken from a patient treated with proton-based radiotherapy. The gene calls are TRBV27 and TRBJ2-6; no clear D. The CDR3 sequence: CASSTVNSGANVLTF. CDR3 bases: TGTGCCAGCAGTACTGTTAACTCTGGGGCCAACGTCCTGACTTTC.